What follows is one T cell receptor beta chain and its context. Germline V gene sequence: CDR1 SNHLY, CDR2 FYNNEI. CDR3 length equals 14 residues. V lost 3 bases and J 3 bases, leaving 6 bases between the germline ends. This entry is derived from a study of blood T cell repertoires in COVID-19. As for the study in general: The United States, Italy and Spain supplied acute and convalescent COVID-19 samples.

This table comes from immunoSEQ multiplex PCR, and its TCRdb copy is limited to in-frame clones, with some not included. The sample records about 190,000 clones, about four fifths being singletons. The receptor's source is a woman under 40 who had been exposed to COVID-19. V is TRBV2 and J is TRBJ1-6; D perhaps matches TRBD1 (6 bases). The sample comprised PBMCs or T cells enriched from blood (not recorded which). As DNA, the CDR3 is TGTGCCAGCAGTGACAGGGGCTATAATTCACCCCTCCACTTT. Protein product: CASSDRGYNSPLHF.